This T cell receptor beta chain is from a study of control samples from healthy donors and cancer patients. Using immunoSEQ multiplex PCR, the repertoire was profiled, and TCRdb retains in-frame clones only, with some absent. The table includes around 68,000 clones, roughly 80% detected once. Per the germline V gene, CDR1 is SNHLY and CDR2 is FYNNEI. Germline trimming cut 6 bases from V and 0 bases from J; bases unmatched to any gene: 7. The CDR3 sequence is 16 residues long. The J gene is TRBJ1-5, the V gene TRBV2; 8 bases are a match to TRBD1. Material: blood. This receptor was identified in a man aged 50 to 59 in good health. CDR3 protein: CASSPGQGYSNQPQHF. The CDR3 DNA reads as TGTGCCAGCAGCCCTGGACAGGGCTATAGCAATCAGCCCCAGCATTTT.